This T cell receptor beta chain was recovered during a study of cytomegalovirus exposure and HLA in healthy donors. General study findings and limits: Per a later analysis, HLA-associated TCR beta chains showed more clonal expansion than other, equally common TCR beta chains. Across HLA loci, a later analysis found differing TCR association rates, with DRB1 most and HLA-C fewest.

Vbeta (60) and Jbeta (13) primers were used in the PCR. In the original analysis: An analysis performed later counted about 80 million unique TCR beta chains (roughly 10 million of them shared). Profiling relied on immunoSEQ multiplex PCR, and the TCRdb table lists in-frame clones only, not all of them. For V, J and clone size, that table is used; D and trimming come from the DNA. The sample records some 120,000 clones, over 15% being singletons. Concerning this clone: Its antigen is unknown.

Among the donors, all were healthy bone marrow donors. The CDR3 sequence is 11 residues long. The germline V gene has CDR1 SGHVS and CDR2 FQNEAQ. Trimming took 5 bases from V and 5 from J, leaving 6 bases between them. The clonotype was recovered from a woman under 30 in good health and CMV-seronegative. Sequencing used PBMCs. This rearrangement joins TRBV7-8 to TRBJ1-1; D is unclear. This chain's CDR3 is CASSPVTEAFF. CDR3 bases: TGTGCCAGCAGCCCAGTGACTGAAGCTTTCTTT. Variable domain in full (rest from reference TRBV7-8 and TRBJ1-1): GAGVSQSPRYKVAKRGQDVALRCDPISGHVSLFWYQQALGQGPEFLTYFQNEAQLDKSGLPSDRFFAERPEGSVSTLKIQRTQQEDSAVYLCASSPVTEAFFGQGTRLTVV.